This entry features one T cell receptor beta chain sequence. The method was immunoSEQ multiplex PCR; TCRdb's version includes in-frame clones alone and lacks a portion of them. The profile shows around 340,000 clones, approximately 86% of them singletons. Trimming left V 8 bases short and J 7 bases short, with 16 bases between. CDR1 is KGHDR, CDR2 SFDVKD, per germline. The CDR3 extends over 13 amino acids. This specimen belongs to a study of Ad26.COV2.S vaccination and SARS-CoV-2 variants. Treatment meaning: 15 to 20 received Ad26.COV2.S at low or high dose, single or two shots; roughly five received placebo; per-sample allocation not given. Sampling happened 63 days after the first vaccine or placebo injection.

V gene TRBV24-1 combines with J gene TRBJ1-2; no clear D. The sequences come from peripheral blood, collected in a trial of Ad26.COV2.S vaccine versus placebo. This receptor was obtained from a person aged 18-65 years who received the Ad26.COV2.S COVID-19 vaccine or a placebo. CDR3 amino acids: CATNSGRGGGYTF. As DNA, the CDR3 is TGTGCCACCAACTCAGGCAGAGGAGGTGGCTACACCTTC.